This T cell receptor beta chain was sequenced in a study of T-cell reconstitution after alpha-beta-depleted transplantation in children. Study-wide results and caveats: Reports say that about two months after transplant, the alpha-beta T cells came out of several hundred graft clones that had expanded. Newly made T cells mostly supplied T-cell counts and diversity one year after transplant.

The TCRbeta library was prepared with unique molecular identifiers. A single record per CDR3 protein comes from TCRdb applying MiXCR to the PCR reads. The sample lists around 440,000 distinct CDR3 sequences, about 10% occurring once. For this clonotype: Its antigen is undetermined.

After removal of 0 bases from V and 0 bases from J, the junction contained 8 bases not matched to a gene. Germline-derived CDR1 and CDR2 are SGHTA and FQGNSA. The CDR3 is made up of 18 amino acids. The clonotype comes from a child aged 2 to 15 with inherited bone marrow failure, due to receive a stem cell transplant. The J gene is TRBJ2-3, the V gene TRBV7-2; 8 bases are shared with TRBD1. This material consisted of PBMCs, taken before TCRalphabeta/CD19-depleted stem cell transplant. Written as DNA, the CDR3 is TGTGCCAGCAGCTTAGCGTATTCCGGACAGGGTAGCACAGATACGCAGTATTTT. Translating gives CASSLAYSGQGSTDTQYF.